This TCR beta chain was captured by sequencing in a study of blood T cell repertoires in COVID-19. Study details: From T cells, B-cell-depleted T cells, or PBMCs came the material, which was cDNA or gDNA.

The CDR3 extends over 13 amino acids. V dropped 3 bases and J dropped 6 bases, with 10 bases sitting between them. CDR1 is SGHTA, CDR2 FQGTGA, per germline. The recovered donors of Cohort 3 showed two negative PCRs, clearance, or symptom resolution. Data came from immunoSEQ multiplex PCR; TCRdb stores just in-frame clones and leaves some out. The repertoire holds over 250,000 clones, with under 90% as singletons. The rearrangement joins TRBV7-3 to TRBJ2-3, with a tentative D call TRBD2 (5 bases). The receptor's source is a woman aged 55-69 years who had recovered from COVID-19. Sequenced material: PBMCs or T cells enriched from blood (not recorded which). This CDR3 reads CASSLDWKDTQYF. In DNA, the CDR3 is TGTGCCAGCAGCTTGGACTGGAAGGATACGCAGTATTTT.